These 25 T cell receptor beta chains were all obtained from the same sample, sequenced in a study of immune evolution from preneoplasia to lung adenocarcinoma. The repertoire was sequenced with immunoSEQ multiplex PCR; TCRdb's copy has only in-frame clones and lacks some. The data contain several thousand clones, around 85% of them seen just once; the ten biggest clones take up 3.6%. Sequenced: FFPE invasive lung adenocarcinoma tissue. The receptors originated from a person between 60 and 69 years old with lung adenocarcinoma.

The chain has TRBV28 and TRBJ2-1; D unclear. Germline lookup yields CDR1 MDHEN and CDR2 SYDVKM. V shed 6 bases and J shed 3 bases, with 3 bases lying between them. The CDR3 loop spans 11 amino acids. CDR3 region: CASSYYNEQFF. The CDR3 nucleotides read TGTGCCAGCAGCTACTACAATGAGCAGTTCTTC. The variable domain in full, with the rest retrieved from reference TRBV28 and TRBJ2-1, is DVKVTQSSRYLVKRTGEKVFLECVQDMDHENMFWYRQDPGLGLRLIYFSYDVKMKEKGDIPEGYSVSREKKERFSLILESASTNQTSMYLCASSYYNEQFFGPGTRLTVL.

V is TRBV28 and J is TRBJ2-7, with D uncertain. V gave up 6 bases and J gave up 2 bases, with 14 bases separating them. Looked up from germline, CDR1 is MDHEN and CDR2 is SYDVKM. This CDR3 has 14 amino acids. CDR3 DNA: TGTGCCAGCAGAAATATAGGTTCCCCCTACGAGCAGTACTTC. This sequence encodes CASRNIGSPYEQYF. Complete variable domain (other parts from reference TRBV28 and TRBJ2-7): DVKVTQSSRYLVKRTGEKVFLECVQDMDHENMFWYRQDPGLGLRLIYFSYDVKMKEKGDIPEGYSVSREKKERFSLILESASTNQTSMYLCASRNIGSPYEQYFGPGTRLTVT.

The rearrangement uses TRBV11-3 and TRBJ2-2; D might be TRBD2 (6 bases). Germline CDR1 SGHNT, CDR2 YENEEA. Trimming shortened V by 5 bases and J by 4 bases, and 17 bases separated the two germline ends. There are 16 residues in the CDR3. CDR3 nucleotide sequence: TGTGCCAGCAGCCCTGGGGGTAGCGGCCTCACCGGGGAGCTGTTTTTT. Encoded protein: CASSPGGSGLTGELFF.

The rearrangement uses TRBV6-5 and TRBJ2-7, with D unclear. This CDR3 is built from 13 residues. The germline V gene has CDR1 MNHEY and CDR2 SVGAGI. Trimming removed 6 bases from V and 5 bases from J, with 14 bases in between. CDR3 protein: CASRSLGLDEQYF. The CDR3 bases are TGTGCCAGCAGGTCTTTGGGTCTCGACGAGCAGTACTTC.

The V and J genes are TRBV4-3 and TRBJ2-7; maybe TRBD2 (6 bases). From germline, CDR1 is LGHNA and CDR2 YSLEER. Trimming cost V 4 bases and J 3 bases, with 25 bases left between them. The CDR3 runs to 18 residues. In DNA, the CDR3 is TGCGCCAGCAGCCCGAGGGAGGAGGTAAAAAAGACTTTCTACGAGCAGTACTTC. Amino acids: CASSPREEVKKTFYEQYF.

V gene TRBV7-2 combines with J gene TRBJ1-3; D might be TRBD1 (5 bases). The germline CDR1 and CDR2 sequences are SGHTA and FQGNSA. The V end was cut by 6 bases, the J end by 4 bases, with 13 bases between. CDR3 length: 14 residues. CDR3: CASSPGFFGNTIYF. In DNA form, the CDR3 reads TGTGCCAGCAGTCCAGGGTTTTTCGGAAACACCATATATTTT.

This clone occurred a few times. The chain combines TRBV9 with TRBJ1-2, with D unresolved. CDR3 size: 11 residues. Germline lookup yields CDR1 SGDLS and CDR2 YYNGEE. V gave up 5 bases and J gave up 6 bases, with 8 bases separating them. The CDR3 protein is CASSSPDGYTF. In nucleotides, the CDR3 is TGTGCCAGCAGTTCCCCCGATGGCTACACCTTC.

The gene calls are TRBV27 and TRBJ2-7, with D perhaps given as TRBD1 or TRBD2 (5 bases each). The V end lost 6 bases, the J end lost 6 bases, and 18 bases lay between the germline ends. Germline CDR1 is MNHEY and CDR2 is SMNVEV (reference sequence). CDR3 length: 14 amino acids. In DNA form, the CDR3 reads TGTGCCAGCAGATTCGGGGCTGCTTTTTCCGAGCAGTACTTC. Amino acid sequence: CASRFGAAFSEQYF.

This clone was counted a few times. This chain joins TRBV5-4 and TRBJ1-1; D is unresolved. The CDR3 length is 13 residues. The ends were cut back, 0 bases at V and 4 bases at J, with 7 bases in the middle. Germline V gives CDR1 SGHNT, CDR2 YYREEE (reference sequence). This CDR3 is CASSLEVRTEAFF. CDR3 nucleotide sequence: TGTGCCAGCAGCTTGGAGGTCCGCACTGAAGCTTTCTTT.

This sequence joins TRBV29-1 and TRBJ1-5; 8 bases align to TRBD1. After removal of 6 bases from V and 4 bases from J, the junction contained 8 bases not matched to a gene. CDR1 SQVTM and CDR2 ANQGSEA come from the germline V gene. This CDR3 comprises 14 residues. As DNA, the CDR3 is TGCAGCGTCAAGGACAGGGCGCCGAATCAGCCCCAGCATTTT. It codes for CSVKDRAPNQPQHF.

The chain carries TRBV30 and TRBJ1-5; D is unresolved. V lost 3 bases to trimming and J lost 1 base, with 10 bases between them. The CDR3 sequence is 14 residues long. Germline loops: CDR1 GTSNPN, CDR2 SVGIG (reference sequence). The CDR3 reads CAWRSEASNQPQHF. CDR3 sequence (DNA): TGTGCCTGGAGGTCCGAGGCCAGCAATCAGCCCCAGCATTTT.

The rearrangement uses TRBV28 and TRBJ2-5; 11 bases line up with TRBD1. Losses at the gene ends were 6 bases for V and 4 bases for J; bases not matched to a gene: 10. CDR1 is MDHEN, CDR2 SYDVKM, per germline. There are 16 residues in the CDR3. In DNA, the CDR3 is TGTGCCAGCAGCTACCAGGGACAGGGGGGGTCAGAGACCCAGTACTTC. This sequence encodes CASSYQGQGGSETQYF.

The rearrangement links TRBV7-2 to TRBJ1-5; 7 bases are a match to TRBD1. Germline lookup yields CDR1 SGHTA and CDR2 FQGNSA. CDR3 size: 15 residues. The J segment lost 4 bases and the V segment lost 2 bases, leaving 5 bases of the junction unmatched. The CDR3 coding sequence is TGTGCCAGCAGCTTAACCGGGACAGCTAATCAGCCCCAGCATTTT. This translates into CASSLTGTANQPQHF.

This clone turned up a few times. The chain employs TRBV6-1 and TRBJ1-4; no definite D call. The CDR3 runs 12 residues. Germline assignment: CDR1 MNHNS and CDR2 SASEGT. V was pared by 11 bases and J by 6 bases, with 13 bases between. Here the CDR3 DNA reads TGTGCCGTCGGGAGGGTCTATGAAAAACTGTTTTTT. Its protein is CAVGRVYEKLFF.

The chain is built from TRBV30 and TRBJ1-1; weak D call: TRBD1 (6 bases). CDR3 size: 14 residues. Germline loops: CDR1 GTSNPN, CDR2 SVGIG (reference sequence). V shed 0 bases and J shed 9 bases, with 17 bases lying between them. The CDR3 DNA reads TGTGCCTGGAGTGTAAGGCAGGGGCGGCGAAAAGCTTTCTTT. Translated, it gives CAWSVRQGRRKAFF. Variable domain in full (rest from reference TRBV30 and TRBJ1-1): SQTIHQWPATLVQPVGSPLSLECTVEGTSNPNLYWYRQAAGRGLQLLFYSVGIGQISSEVPQNLSASRPQDRQFILSSKKLLLSDSGFYLCAWSVRQGRRKAFFGQGTRLTVV.

The rearrangement joins TRBV21-1 to TRBJ1-1. TRBV21-1 is deemed a pseudogene. The CDR3 loop spans 17 amino acids. The CDR3: CASRGPGKKRLNTEAFF. The CDR3, as DNA: TGTGCCAGCAGAGGGCCTGGAAAAAAACGCTTGAACACTGAAGCTTTCTTT.

The chain couples TRBV28 to TRBJ1-1; no reliable D call. V dropped 8 bases and J dropped 3 bases, with 16 bases sitting between them. The CDR3 is made up of 14 amino acids. Per the germline V gene, CDR1 is MDHEN and CDR2 is SYDVKM. The CDR3 here is CASYLGRRYTEAFF. The CDR3, as DNA: TGTGCCAGCTACCTAGGCAGGCGCTACACTGAAGCTTTCTTT.

This rearrangement joins TRBV5-1 to TRBJ1-2, with D unclear. The germline CDR1 and CDR2 sequences are SGHRS and YFSETQ. The CDR3 covers 15 residues. The V end lost 0 bases, the J end lost 4 bases, and 13 bases lay between the germline ends. This CDR3 is CASSLDGRTLYGYTF. DNA for the CDR3: TGCGCCAGCAGCTTGGACGGCCGTACTCTCTATGGCTACACCTTC.

This clone was seen a handful of times. The chain links TRBV30 to TRBJ2-1; D remains ambiguous. V gave up 4 bases and J gave up 0 bases, with 10 bases separating them. Germline assignment: CDR1 GTSNPN and CDR2 SVGIG (reference sequence). The CDR3 runs 14 residues. The CDR3: CAWNQVHSYNEQFF. CDR3 nucleotide sequence: TGTGCCTGGAATCAGGTCCACTCCTACAATGAGCAGTTCTTC.

The chain carries TRBV7-9 and TRBJ2-1; unclear D gene. Germline CDR1 and CDR2: SEHNR and FQNEAQ (reference sequence). The CDR3 length is 12 residues. Between the trimmed V and J ends, which lost 10 bases and 9 bases, there was a span of 16 bases. CDR3 amino acids: CATLKPWVEQFF. The CDR3 nucleotides read TGTGCCACACTCAAGCCCTGGGTTGAGCAGTTCTTC.

The chain carries TRBV9 and TRBJ2-2; unclear D gene. Germline CDR1 SGDLS, CDR2 YYNGEE. The CDR3 loop spans 13 amino acids. The V end was cut by 3 bases, the J end by 6 bases, with 9 bases between. The CDR3 region is CASSASVPGELFF. In DNA, the CDR3 is TGTGCCAGCAGCGCGTCAGTCCCCGGGGAGCTGTTTTTT.

The chain has TRBV15 and TRBJ1-2; D is unresolved. Looked up from germline, CDR1 is LNHNV and CDR2 is YYDKDF (reference sequence). The ends were cut back, 5 bases at V and 7 bases at J, with 17 bases in the middle. The CDR3 contains 14 residues. As DNA, the CDR3 is TGTGCCACCAGCGCCACCCGGGTTCCGAGTGGCTACACCTTC. This gives the protein CATSATRVPSGYTF.

The chain links TRBV2 to TRBJ2-2; D possibly corresponds to TRBD2 (6 bases). The germline V gene encodes CDR1 SNHLY and CDR2 FYNNEI. V was clipped by 4 bases and J by 5 bases, with 11 bases between them. The CDR3 contains 14 residues. CDR3 sequence reads: CASSGQEGTGELFF. The CDR3 DNA reads TGTGCCAGCAGTGGCCAGGAGGGGACCGGGGAGCTGTTTTTT.

The CDR3 DNA reads as TGTGCCAGCAGCGCAGGGACGGATACCTACGAGCAGTACTTC. Its protein product is CASSAGTDTYEQYF. V is TRBV5-4 and J is TRBJ2-7; tentatively, D is TRBD1 or TRBD2 (5 bases each). Germline lookup yields CDR1 SGHNT and CDR2 YYREEE (reference sequence). V was pared by 4 bases and J by 2 bases, with 13 bases between. The length of the CDR3 is 14 residues.

This chain connects TRBV28 to TRBJ1-4; D is ambiguous. Germline loops: CDR1 MDHEN, CDR2 SYDVKM. The V and J ends lost 1 base and 3 bases respectively, with 9 bases between them. The CDR3 has 15 residues. The CDR3 DNA sequence: TGTGCCAGCAGTTTATCGGGGTTAGCTAATGAAAAACTGTTTTTT. This sequence encodes CASSLSGLANEKLFF.